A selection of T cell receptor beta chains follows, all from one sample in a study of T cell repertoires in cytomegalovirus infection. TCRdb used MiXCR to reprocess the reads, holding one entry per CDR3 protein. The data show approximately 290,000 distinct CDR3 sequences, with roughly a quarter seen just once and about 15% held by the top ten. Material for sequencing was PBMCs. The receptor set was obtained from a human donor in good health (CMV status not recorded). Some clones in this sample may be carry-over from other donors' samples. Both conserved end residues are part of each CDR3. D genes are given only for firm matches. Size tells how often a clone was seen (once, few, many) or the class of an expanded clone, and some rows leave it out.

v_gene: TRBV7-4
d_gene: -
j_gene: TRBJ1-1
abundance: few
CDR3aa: CASSLETMGTEAFF
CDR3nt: TGTGCCAGCAGCTTGGAGACTATGGGCACTGAAGCTTTCTTT

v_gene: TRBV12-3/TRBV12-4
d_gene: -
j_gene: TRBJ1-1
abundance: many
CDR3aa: CASNIEVGPWGTEAFF
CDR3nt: TGTGCCAGCAACATTGAGGTCGGGCCCTGGGGAACTGAAGCTTTCTTT

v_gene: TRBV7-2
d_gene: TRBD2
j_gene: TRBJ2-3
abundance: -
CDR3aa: CASSLSSGATDTQYF
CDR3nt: TGTGCCAGCAGCTTATCTAGCGGAGCCACAGATACGCAGTATTTT

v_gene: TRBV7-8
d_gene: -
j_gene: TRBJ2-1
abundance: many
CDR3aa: CASSLAPGGDYNEQFF
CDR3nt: TGTGCCAGCAGCTTAGCTCCAGGGGGGGACTACAATGAGCAGTTCTTC

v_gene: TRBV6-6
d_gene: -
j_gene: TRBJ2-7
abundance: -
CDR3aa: CASSYSGSSYEQYF
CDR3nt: TGTGCCAGCAGTTACAGCGGTAGCTCCTACGAGCAGTACTTC

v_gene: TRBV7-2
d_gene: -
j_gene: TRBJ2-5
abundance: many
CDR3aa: CASSPPGQQETQYF
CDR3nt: TGTGCCAGCAGCCCTCCTGGACAGCAAGAGACCCAGTACTTC

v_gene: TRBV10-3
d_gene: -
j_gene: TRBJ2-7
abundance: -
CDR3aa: CAISERLGSYEQYF
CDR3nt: TGTGCCATCAGTGAAAGACTAGGGTCCTACGAGCAGTACTTC

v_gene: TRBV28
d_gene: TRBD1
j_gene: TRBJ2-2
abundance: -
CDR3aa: CASSGQGLHTGELFF
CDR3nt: TGTGCCAGCAGTGGACAGGGTCTACATACCGGGGAGCTGTTTTTT

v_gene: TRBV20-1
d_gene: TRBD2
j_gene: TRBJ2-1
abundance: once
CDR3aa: CSARELTSGTNEQFF
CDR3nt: TGCAGTGCTAGAGAACTGACTAGCGGGACCAATGAGCAGTTCTTC

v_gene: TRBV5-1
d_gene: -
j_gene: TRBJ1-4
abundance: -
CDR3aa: CASKGETEKLFF
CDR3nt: TGCGCCAGCAAAGGTGAAACTGAAAAACTGTTTTTT

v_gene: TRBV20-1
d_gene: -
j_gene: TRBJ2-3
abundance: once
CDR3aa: CSALDRHTDTQYF
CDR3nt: TGCAGTGCTCTTGACAGGCACACAGATACGCAGTATTTT

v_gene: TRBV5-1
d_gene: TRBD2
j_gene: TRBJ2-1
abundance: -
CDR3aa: CASSSAGGNEQFF
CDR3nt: TGCGCCAGCAGCTCCGCGGGGGGCAATGAGCAGTTCTTC

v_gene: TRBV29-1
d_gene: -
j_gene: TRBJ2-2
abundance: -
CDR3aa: CSVAGTPANTGELFF
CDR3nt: TGCAGCGTTGCCGGGACGCCGGCGAACACCGGGGAGCTGTTTTTT

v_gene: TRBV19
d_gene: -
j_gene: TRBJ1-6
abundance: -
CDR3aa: CASSPEGGENSPLHF
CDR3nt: TGTGCCAGTAGTCCCGAGGGGGGTGAGAATTCACCCCTCCACTTT

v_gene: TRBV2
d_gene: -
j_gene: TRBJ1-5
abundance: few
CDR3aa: CASTEEEGYQPQHF
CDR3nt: TGTGCCAGCACAGAGGAGGAGGGGTATCAGCCCCAGCATTTT

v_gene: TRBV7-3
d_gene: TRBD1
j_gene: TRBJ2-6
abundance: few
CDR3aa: CASSTGVAGANVLTF
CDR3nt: TGTGCCAGCAGCACAGGGGTAGCTGGGGCCAACGTCCTGACTTTC

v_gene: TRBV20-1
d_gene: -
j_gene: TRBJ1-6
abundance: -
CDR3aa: CSVNGDTKNSPLHF
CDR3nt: TGCAGTGTTAACGGGGACACAAAAAATTCACCCCTCCACTTT

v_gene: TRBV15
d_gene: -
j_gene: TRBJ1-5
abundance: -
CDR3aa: CATSRGTGLGQPQHF
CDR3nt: TGTGCCACCAGCAGAGGCACAGGGCTGGGACAGCCCCAGCATTTT

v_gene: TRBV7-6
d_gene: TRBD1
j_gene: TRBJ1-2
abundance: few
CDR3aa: CASSSADRGLHGYTF
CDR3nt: TGTGCCAGCAGCTCTGCGGACAGGGGGCTACATGGCTACACCTTC

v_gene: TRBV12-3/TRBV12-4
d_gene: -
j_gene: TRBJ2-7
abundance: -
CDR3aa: CASSLNGAYEQYF
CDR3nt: TGTGCCAGCAGTTTAAATGGGGCCTACGAGCAGTACTTC